The clone carrying this T cell receptor (beta chain) appeared a few times. Its specificity is not known. Clinical symptoms, serum thyroxine, TRAb, thyroid ultrasound and orbital computed tomography formed the basis of diagnosis. CDR1 SNHLY and CDR2 FYNNEI come from the germline V gene. The trim removed 1 base at V and 7 bases at J, leaving 11 bases unmatched. This CDR3 spans 17 amino acids. Amplified material comprised TCR beta CDR3 regions derived from RNA transcripts. In the first round, RT-PCR was carried out with HTBI primers, and a multiplex PCR formed the second round. One entry per CDR3 protein results from TCRdb running MiXCR on the multiplex PCR reads. The table has about 550,000 distinct CDR3 sequences, roughly 39% seen once. The sample comes from a study of Graves' ophthalmopathy and Graves' hyperthyroidism. Study as a whole: Where ophthalmopathy was absent within 18 months of follow-up, hyperthyroidism was stable. The study, taken as a whole, reports: Detection in blood was also observed for most expanded thyroid clonotypes above 0.001 frequency. Using a 13-signature model, the authors split ophthalmopathy from stable hyperthyroidism, with 85% to 90% sensitivity and 81.08% specificity.

The sequence came from an adult man with Graves' hyperthyroidism. V usage is TRBV2 and J usage is TRBJ2-2, with 8 bases aligning to TRBD1. Sequencing was performed on peripheral blood or thyroid tissue (not recorded which). The CDR3 loop reads CASSEEGRGRVGGELFF. Here the CDR3 DNA reads TGTGCCAGCAGTGAAGAGGGCAGGGGGCGCGTAGGCGGGGAGCTGTTTTTT.